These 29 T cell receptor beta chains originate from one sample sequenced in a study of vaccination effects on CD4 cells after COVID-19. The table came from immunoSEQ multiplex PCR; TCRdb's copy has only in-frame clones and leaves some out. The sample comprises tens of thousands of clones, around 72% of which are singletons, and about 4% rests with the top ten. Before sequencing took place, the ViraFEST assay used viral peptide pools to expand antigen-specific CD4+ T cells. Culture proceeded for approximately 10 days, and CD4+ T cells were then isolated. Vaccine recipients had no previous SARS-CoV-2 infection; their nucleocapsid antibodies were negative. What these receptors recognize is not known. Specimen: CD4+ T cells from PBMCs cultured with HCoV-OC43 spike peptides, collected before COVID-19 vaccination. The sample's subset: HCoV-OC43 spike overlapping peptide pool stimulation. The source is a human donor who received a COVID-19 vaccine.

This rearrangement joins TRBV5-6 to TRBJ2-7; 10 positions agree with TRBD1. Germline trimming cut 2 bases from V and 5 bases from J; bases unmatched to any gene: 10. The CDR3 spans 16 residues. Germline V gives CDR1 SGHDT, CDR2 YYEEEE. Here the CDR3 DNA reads TGTGCCAGCAGCTTCGAACAAGGGACAGGGGAACACGAGCAGTACGTC. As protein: CASSFEQGTGEHEQYV.

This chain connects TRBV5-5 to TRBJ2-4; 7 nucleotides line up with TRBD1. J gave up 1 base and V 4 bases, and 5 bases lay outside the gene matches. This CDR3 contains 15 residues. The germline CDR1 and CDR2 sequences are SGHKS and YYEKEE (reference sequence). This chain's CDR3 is CASSTGQVAKNIQYF. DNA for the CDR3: TGTGCCAGCAGCACAGGACAGGTGGCCAAAAACATTCAGTACTTC.

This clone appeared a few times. The DNA for the CDR3 is TGTGCCTGGAGTTACAGCTTCTACGAGCAGTACGTC. Translated: CAWSYSFYEQYV. The chain is built from TRBV30 and TRBJ2-7; D not certain. Trimming pared 2 bases from V and 3 bases from J, leaving 8 bases between. Germline-derived CDR1 and CDR2 are GTSNPN and SVGIG (reference sequence). CDR3 size: 12 residues.

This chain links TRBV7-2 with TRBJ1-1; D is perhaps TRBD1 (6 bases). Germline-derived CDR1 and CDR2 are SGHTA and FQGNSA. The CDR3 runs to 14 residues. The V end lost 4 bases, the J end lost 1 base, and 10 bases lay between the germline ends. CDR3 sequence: CASSSGHPNTEAFF. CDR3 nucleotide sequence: TGTGCCAGCAGCTCGGGACACCCGAACACTGAAGCTTTCTTT.

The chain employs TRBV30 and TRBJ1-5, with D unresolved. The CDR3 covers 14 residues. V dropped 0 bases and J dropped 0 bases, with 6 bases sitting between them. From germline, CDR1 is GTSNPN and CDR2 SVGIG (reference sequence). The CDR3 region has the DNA TGTGCCTGGAGTGTACAGACTAGCAATCAGCCCCAGCATTTT. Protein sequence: CAWSVQTSNQPQHF.

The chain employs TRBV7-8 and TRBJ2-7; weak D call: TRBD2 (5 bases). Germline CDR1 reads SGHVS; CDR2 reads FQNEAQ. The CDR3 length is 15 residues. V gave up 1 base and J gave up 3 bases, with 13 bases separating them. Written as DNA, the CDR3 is TGTGCCAGCAGCTTAGTGACGGGGATGGGCTACGAGCAGTACGTC. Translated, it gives CASSLVTGMGYEQYV.

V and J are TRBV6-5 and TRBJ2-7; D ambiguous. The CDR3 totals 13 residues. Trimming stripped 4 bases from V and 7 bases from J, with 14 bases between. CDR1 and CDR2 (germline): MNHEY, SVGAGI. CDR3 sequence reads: CASSFSLMGEQYV. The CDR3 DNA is TGTGCCAGCAGTTTCTCGCTTATGGGGGAGCAGTACGTC.

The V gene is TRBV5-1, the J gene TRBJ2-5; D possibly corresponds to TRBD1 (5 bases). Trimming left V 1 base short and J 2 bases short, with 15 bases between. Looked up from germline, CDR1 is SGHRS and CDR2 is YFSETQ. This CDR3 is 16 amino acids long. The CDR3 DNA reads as TGCGCCAGCAGCTTGCTTGCAGGGAAGGGACAAGAGACCCAGTACTTC. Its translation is CASSLLAGKGQETQYF.

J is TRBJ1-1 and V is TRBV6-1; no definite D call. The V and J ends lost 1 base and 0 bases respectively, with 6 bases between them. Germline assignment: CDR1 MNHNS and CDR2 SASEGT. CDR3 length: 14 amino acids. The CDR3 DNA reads TGTGCCAGCAGTGAAGGGATAGTGAACACTGAAGCTTTCTTT. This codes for CASSEGIVNTEAFF.

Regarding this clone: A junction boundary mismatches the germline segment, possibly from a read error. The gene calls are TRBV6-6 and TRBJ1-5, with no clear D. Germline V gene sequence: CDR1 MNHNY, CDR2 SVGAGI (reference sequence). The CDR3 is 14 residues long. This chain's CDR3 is CASSSQVSHQPQHF. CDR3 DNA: TGTGCCAGCAGTTCTCAGGTTAGCCATCAGCCCCAGCATTTT.

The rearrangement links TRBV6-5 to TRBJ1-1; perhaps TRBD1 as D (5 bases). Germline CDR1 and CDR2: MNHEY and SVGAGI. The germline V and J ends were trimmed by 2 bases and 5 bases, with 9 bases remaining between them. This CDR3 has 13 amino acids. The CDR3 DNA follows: TGTGCCAGCAGTTACGGGGCCACGACTGAAGCTTTCTTT. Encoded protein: CASSYGATTEAFF.

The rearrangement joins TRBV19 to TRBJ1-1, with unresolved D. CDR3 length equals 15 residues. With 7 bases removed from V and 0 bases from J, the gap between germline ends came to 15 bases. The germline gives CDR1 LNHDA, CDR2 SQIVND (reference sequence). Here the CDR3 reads CASIEVDGLNTEAFF. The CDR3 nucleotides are TGTGCCAGTATTGAAGTCGACGGACTGAACACTGAAGCTTTCTTT.

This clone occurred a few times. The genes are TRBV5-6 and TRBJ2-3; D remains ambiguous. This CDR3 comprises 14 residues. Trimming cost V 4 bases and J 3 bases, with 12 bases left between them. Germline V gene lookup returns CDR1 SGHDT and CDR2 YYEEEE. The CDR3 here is CASSAQTRTDTQYF. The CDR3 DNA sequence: TGTGCCAGCAGCGCTCAAACCAGAACAGATACGCAGTATTTT.

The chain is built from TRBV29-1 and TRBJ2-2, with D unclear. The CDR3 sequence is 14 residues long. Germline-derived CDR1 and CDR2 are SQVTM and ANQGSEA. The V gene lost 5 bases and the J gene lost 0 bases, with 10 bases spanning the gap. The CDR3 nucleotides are TGCAGCGTTAAGCCGAGTACGAACACCGGGGAGCTGTTTTTT. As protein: CSVKPSTNTGELFF.

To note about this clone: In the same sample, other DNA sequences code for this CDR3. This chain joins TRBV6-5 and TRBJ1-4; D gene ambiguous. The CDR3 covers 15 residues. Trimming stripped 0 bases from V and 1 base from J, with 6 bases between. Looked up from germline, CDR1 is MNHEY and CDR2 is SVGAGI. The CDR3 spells CASSYSRGTNEKLFF. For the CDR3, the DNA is TGTGCCAGCAGTTACTCTCGGGGAACTAATGAAAAACTGTTTTTT.

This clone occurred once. The CDR3 DNA reads as TGTGCCAGCAGCCTGACGTTGGCGGGGAGCACAGATACGCAGTATTTT. It yields the protein CASSLTLAGSTDTQYF. The chain uses TRBV9 and TRBJ2-3, with D possibly matching TRBD2 (6 bases). CDR1 is SGDLS, CDR2 YYNGEE, per germline. Trimming took off 4 bases at V and 0 bases at J, with 15 bases between the two ends. This CDR3 is 16 amino acids long.

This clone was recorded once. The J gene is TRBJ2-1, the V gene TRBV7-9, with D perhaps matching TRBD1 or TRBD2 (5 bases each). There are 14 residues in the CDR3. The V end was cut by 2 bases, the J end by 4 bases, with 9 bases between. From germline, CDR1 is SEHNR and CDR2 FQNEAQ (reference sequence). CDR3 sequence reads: CASSLMGRYNEQFF. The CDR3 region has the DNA TGTGCCAGCAGCTTAATGGGACGGTACAATGAGCAGTTCTTC.

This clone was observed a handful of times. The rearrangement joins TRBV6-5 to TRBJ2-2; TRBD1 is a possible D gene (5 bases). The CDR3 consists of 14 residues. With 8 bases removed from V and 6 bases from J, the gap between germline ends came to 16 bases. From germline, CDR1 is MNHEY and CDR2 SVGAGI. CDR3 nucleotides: TGTGCCAGCGGGATGGGGCAGTCCTCCGGGGAGCTGTTTTTT. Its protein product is CASGMGQSSGELFF.

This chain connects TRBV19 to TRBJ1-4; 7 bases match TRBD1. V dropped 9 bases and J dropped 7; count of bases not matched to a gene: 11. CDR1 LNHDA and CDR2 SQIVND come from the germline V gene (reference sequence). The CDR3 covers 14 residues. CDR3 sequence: CASTTQGTGEKLFF. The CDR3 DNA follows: TGTGCCAGCACCACACAGGGGACTGGTGAAAAACTGTTTTTT.

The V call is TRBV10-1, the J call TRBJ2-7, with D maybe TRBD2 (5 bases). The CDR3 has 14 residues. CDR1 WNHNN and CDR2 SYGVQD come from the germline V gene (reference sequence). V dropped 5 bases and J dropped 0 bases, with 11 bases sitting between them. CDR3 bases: TGCGCCAGCAGTCGGGGTTTTAACTCCTACGAGCAGTACGTC. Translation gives CASSRGFNSYEQYV.

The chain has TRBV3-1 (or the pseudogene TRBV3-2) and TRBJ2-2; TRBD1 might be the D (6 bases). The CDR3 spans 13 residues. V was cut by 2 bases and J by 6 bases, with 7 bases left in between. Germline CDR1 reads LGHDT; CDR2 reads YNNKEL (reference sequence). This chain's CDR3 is CASSQKGAGELFF. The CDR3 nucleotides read TGTGCCAGCAGCCAAAAGGGGGCCGGGGAGCTGTTTTTT.

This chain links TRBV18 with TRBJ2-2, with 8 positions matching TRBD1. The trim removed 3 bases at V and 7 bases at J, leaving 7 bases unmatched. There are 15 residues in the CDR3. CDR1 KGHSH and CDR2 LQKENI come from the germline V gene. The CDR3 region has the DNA TGTGCCAGCTCACCGGCCCCGGGACAGGTCGGGGAGCTGTTTTTT. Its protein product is CASSPAPGQVGELFF.

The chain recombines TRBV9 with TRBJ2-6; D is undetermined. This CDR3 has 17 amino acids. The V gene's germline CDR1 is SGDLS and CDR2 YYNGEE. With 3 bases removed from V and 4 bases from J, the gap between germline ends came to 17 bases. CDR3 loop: CASSASLRRAGANVLTF. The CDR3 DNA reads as TGTGCCAGCAGCGCCAGCTTACGACGAGCGGGGGCCAACGTCCTGACTTTC.

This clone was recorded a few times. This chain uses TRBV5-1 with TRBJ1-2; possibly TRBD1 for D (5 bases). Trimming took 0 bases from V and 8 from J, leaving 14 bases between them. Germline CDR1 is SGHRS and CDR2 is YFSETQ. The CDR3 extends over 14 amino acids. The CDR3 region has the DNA TGCGCCAGCAGCTTGGAGTTCCCAGGGAGAGGCTACACCTTC. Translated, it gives CASSLEFPGRGYTF.

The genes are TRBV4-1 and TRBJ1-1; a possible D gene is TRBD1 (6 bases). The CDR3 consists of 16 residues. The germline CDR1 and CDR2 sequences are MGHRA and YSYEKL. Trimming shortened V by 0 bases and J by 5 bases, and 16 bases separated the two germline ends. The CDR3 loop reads CASSQDYGQRRTEAFF. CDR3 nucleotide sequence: TGCGCCAGCAGCCAAGATTATGGACAGAGGAGGACTGAAGCTTTCTTT.

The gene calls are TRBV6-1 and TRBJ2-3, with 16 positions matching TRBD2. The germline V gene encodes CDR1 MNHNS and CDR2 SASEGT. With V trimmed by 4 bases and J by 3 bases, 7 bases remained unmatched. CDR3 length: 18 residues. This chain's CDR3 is CASSVSGLAGGLTDTQYF. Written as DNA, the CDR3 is TGTGCCAGCAGTGTCTCGGGACTAGCGGGGGGGCTTACAGATACGCAGTATTTT.

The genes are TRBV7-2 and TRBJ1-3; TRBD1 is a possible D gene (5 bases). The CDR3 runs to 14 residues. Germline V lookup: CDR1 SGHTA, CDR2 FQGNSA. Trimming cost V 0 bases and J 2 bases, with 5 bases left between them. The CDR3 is CASSLAGPGNTIYF. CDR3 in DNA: TGTGCCAGCAGCTTAGCGGGGCCTGGAAACACCATATATTTT.

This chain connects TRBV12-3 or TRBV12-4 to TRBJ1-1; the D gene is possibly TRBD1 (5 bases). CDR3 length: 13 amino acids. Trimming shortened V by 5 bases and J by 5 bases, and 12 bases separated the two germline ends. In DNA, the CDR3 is TGTGCCAGCAGTGGGGCGCGTTGGACTGAAGCTTTCTTT. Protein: CASSGARWTEAFF.

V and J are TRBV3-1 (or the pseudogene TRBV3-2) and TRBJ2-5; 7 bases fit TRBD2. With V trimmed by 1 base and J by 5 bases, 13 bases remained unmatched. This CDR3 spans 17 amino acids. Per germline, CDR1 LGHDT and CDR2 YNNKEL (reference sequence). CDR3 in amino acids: CASSQVPGLPESETQYF. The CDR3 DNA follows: TGTGCCAGCAGCCAAGTCCCGGGACTACCTGAGTCGGAGACCCAGTACTTC.